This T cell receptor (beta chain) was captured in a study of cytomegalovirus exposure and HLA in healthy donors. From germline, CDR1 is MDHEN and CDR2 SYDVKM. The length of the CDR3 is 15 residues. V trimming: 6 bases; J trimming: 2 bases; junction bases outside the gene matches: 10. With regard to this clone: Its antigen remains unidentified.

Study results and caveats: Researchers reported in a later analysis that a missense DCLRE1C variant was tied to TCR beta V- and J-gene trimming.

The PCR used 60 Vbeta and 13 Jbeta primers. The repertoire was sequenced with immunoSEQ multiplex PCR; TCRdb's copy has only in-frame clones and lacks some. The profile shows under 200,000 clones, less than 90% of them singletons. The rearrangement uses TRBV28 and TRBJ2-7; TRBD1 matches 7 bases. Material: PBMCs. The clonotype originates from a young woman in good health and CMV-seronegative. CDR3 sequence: CASSPGQRFTYEQYF. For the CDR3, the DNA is TGTGCCAGCAGCCCGGGACAGCGTTTTACCTACGAGCAGTACTTC. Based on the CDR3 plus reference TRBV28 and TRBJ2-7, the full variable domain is DVKVTQSSRYLVKRTGEKVFLECVQDMDHENMFWYRQDPGLGLRLIYFSYDVKMKEKGDIPEGYSVSREKKERFSLILESASTNQTSMYLCASSPGQRFTYEQYFGPGTRLTVT.